These 27 T cell receptor beta chains were sequenced from one sample in a study of T-cell reconstitution after alpha-beta-depleted transplantation in children. Unique molecular identifiers were used to barcode this TCRbeta library. One entry per CDR3 protein, called by TCRdb with MiXCR from the PCR reads. The repertoire includes about 360,000 distinct CDR3 sequences, approximately 12% of them detected once, and 3.5% to 4.5% sits in the top ten. The material was PBMCs, obtained from the stem cell graft. The receptors derive from a human donor who donated a stem cell graft to a child with Fanconi anemia.

This clonotype was observed a few times. The V gene is TRBV12-5, the J gene TRBJ2-7, with D tentatively TRBD2 (5 bases). Per the germline V gene, CDR1 is LGHNT and CDR2 is FRNRAP. The CDR3 is 11 amino acids. V was trimmed by 5 bases and J by 3 bases, leaving 5 bases between them. CDR3: CASGEGYEQYF. DNA for the CDR3: TGTGCTAGTGGTGAGGGCTACGAGCAGTACTTC.

In its sample, this clonotype was seen many times. The V call is TRBV5-1, the J call TRBJ2-1; TRBD1 might be the D (6 bases). The CDR3 has 13 amino acids. V lost 1 base and J lost 8, with 10 bases in between. Per the germline V gene, CDR1 is SGHRS and CDR2 is YFSETQ. The CDR3, as DNA: TGCGCCAGCAGCTTGCAGGGGACGGATGAGCAGTTCTTC. Its translation is CASSLQGTDEQFF.

There are a few counts of this clonotype. The chain uses TRBV12-3 or TRBV12-4 and TRBJ1-5; D is unresolved. The CDR3 totals 15 residues. Trimming pared 2 bases from V and 9 bases from J, leaving 17 bases between. The CDR3 sequence is CASSLSTEARGPQHF. CDR3 bases: TGTGCCAGCAGTTTATCGACGGAGGCACGGGGGCCCCAGCATTTT.

The table lists this clonotype with a few counts. As DNA, the CDR3 is TGTGCCATCAGCACCGACAGGGGTGGTAGATACGAGCAGTACTTC. Translated: CAISTDRGGRYEQYF. The chain combines TRBV10-3 with TRBJ2-7, with TRBD1 matching 8 bases. V shed 6 bases, J shed 4 bases, and the junction held 11 bases outside the gene matches. Germline CDR1 and CDR2: ENHRY and SYGVKD. This CDR3 region has 15 residues.

J is TRBJ1-2 and V is TRBV12-3 or TRBV12-4, with a possible D match to TRBD1 (6 bases). The CDR3 runs to 14 residues. Trimming cost V 5 bases and J 1 base, with 11 bases left between them. The CDR3: CASSGQRFNYGYTF. DNA of the CDR3: TGTGCCAGCAGTGGACAGCGCTTTAACTATGGCTACACCTTC.

The table lists this clonotype with a few counts. The CDR3 spells CASSPMGPEQGPAFF. CDR3 nucleotides: TGTGCCAGCAGCCCCATGGGTCCAGAACAGGGGCCAGCTTTCTTT. The chain employs TRBV13 and TRBJ1-1; 7 bases agree with TRBD1. V shed 5 bases, J shed 10 bases, and the junction held 16 bases outside the gene matches. There are 15 residues in the CDR3. Germline assignment: CDR1 PRHDT and CDR2 FYEKMQ (reference sequence).

The chain couples TRBV25-1 to TRBJ1-4, with D unresolved. CDR1 and CDR2 (germline): MGHDK, SYGVNS. The CDR3 runs to 12 residues. Between the trimmed V and J ends, which lost 8 bases and 8 bases, there was a span of 12 bases. The CDR3: CASGSGGEKLFF. The CDR3, as DNA: TGTGCCAGCGGGAGTGGCGGAGAAAAACTGTTTTTT.

This clonotype was observed at least ten times. J is TRBJ2-1 and V is TRBV5-1, with TRBD2 matching 13 bases. The CDR3 has 14 amino acids. Germline-derived CDR1 and CDR2 are SGHRS and YFSETQ. The V and J ends lost 10 bases and 6 bases, in that order; junction bases with no gene match: 7. The CDR3 loop reads CACSGTSGVNEQFF. The CDR3 region has the DNA TGCGCCTGCTCAGGGACTAGCGGGGTCAATGAGCAGTTCTTC.

Remarks on this clonotype: The conserved phenylalanine or tryptophan normally closing the CDR3 is absent here, so this likely arose from a read error. The gene calls are TRBV27 and TRBJ1-1; D is uncertain. V was clipped by 5 bases and J by 0 bases, with 16 bases between them. This CDR3 has 16 amino acids. Germline assignment: CDR1 MNHEY and CDR2 SMNVEV (reference sequence). CDR3 nucleotides: TGTGCCAGCAGTCCTTTACCCCACCGAATGAACACTGAAGCTTTCTCT. It translates to CASSPLPHRMNTEAFS.

In this sample, this clonotype turned up a few times. The CDR3: CASSSAGGQETQYF. For the CDR3, the DNA is TGTGCCAGCAGCTCCGCGGGGGGCCAAGAGACCCAGTACTTC. The V and J genes are TRBV7-9 and TRBJ2-5, with TRBD2 identical over 8 bases. V gave up 4 bases and J gave up 1 base; unmatched junction bases: 2. Per the germline V gene, CDR1 is SEHNR and CDR2 is FQNEAQ (reference sequence). There are 14 residues in the CDR3.

The chain joins TRBV7-8 to TRBJ2-3, with D hard to call. V was cut by 6 bases and J by 2 bases, with 9 bases left in between. This CDR3 comprises 13 residues. Germline CDR1 reads SGHVS; CDR2 reads FQNEAQ. As DNA, the CDR3 is TGTGCCAGCAGGCCGTTCCTCACAGATACGCAGTATTTT. Protein: CASRPFLTDTQYF. The variable domain in full, with the rest retrieved from reference TRBV7-8 and TRBJ2-3, is GAGVSQSPRYKVAKRGQDVALRCDPISGHVSLFWYQQALGQGPEFLTYFQNEAQLDKSGLPSDRFFAERPEGSVSTLKIQRTQQEDSAVYLCASRPFLTDTQYFGPGTRLTVL.

The sample holds many counts of this clonotype. The chain recombines TRBV12-3 or TRBV12-4 with TRBJ2-5, with D unresolved. The CDR3 contains 13 residues. V was clipped by 7 bases and J by 2 bases, with 11 bases between them. The CDR3 nucleotides are TGTGCCAGCACTGAACAGCTACAAGAGACCCAGTACTTC. It codes for CASTEQLQETQYF.

This chain joins TRBV5-1 and TRBJ1-3; possibly TRBD1 for D (5 bases). Trimming stripped 2 bases from V and 0 bases from J, with 9 bases between. The germline V gene has CDR1 SGHRS and CDR2 YFSETQ. This CDR3 is 15 amino acids long. The CDR3 protein is CASSLQATSGNTIYF. The CDR3 region has the DNA TGCGCCAGCAGCTTACAGGCAACCTCTGGAAACACCATATATTTT.

The chain joins TRBV10-2 to TRBJ1-1; D gene unclear. V lost 2 bases, J lost 1 base, and 2 bases lay in between. Germline CDR1 WSHSY, CDR2 SAAADI. There are 12 residues in the CDR3. In DNA, the CDR3 is TGCGCCAGCAGTGAGCAGAACACTGAAGCTTTCTTT. It codes for CASSEQNTEAFF.

This clonotype turned up a few times. This chain uses TRBV29-1 with TRBJ2-3; unclear D gene. The length of the CDR3 is 13 residues. V dropped 2 bases and J dropped 0 bases, with 6 bases sitting between them. CDR1 SQVTM and CDR2 ANQGSEA come from the germline V gene. The CDR3 reads CSVESGSTDTQYF. The CDR3 DNA sequence: TGCAGCGTTGAATCTGGGAGCACAGATACGCAGTATTTT.

This clonotype turned up a few times. V usage is TRBV29-1 and J usage is TRBJ2-2; D could derive from TRBD1 or TRBD2 (5 bases each). The CDR3 is 13 residues long. V was pared by 1 base and J by 7 bases, with 10 bases between. CDR1 and CDR2 (germline): SQVTM, ANQGSEA. The CDR3 sequence is CSVEVGGVGELFF. The CDR3 region has the DNA TGCAGCGTTGAAGTTGGGGGAGTCGGGGAGCTGTTTTTT.

The table lists this clonotype with a few counts. The chain combines TRBV5-1 with TRBJ2-3; D is possibly TRBD2 (6 bases). The germline V and J ends were trimmed by 4 bases and 3 bases, with 15 bases remaining between them. The germline CDR1 and CDR2 sequences are SGHRS and YFSETQ. CDR3 length: 15 residues. The CDR3 DNA is TGCGCCAGCAGCGCCCGGGACTCAGGAACAGATACGCAGTATTTT. This codes for CASSARDSGTDTQYF.

This clonotype was seen at least ten times. The V call is TRBV29-1, the J call TRBJ2-2; 7 positions agree with TRBD2. Germline V CDR1 and CDR2: SQVTM, ANQGSEA. V trimming: 6 bases; J trimming: 5 bases; junction bases outside the gene matches: 6. CDR3 length: 13 residues. CDR3 in amino acids: CSVPAGVTGELFF. The CDR3 region has the DNA TGCAGCGTCCCCGCGGGGGTGACCGGGGAGCTGTTTTTT.

The J gene is TRBJ2-2, the V gene TRBV30; possibly TRBD1 for D (6 bases). Trimming pared 5 bases from V and 1 base from J, leaving 11 bases between. Germline V gives CDR1 GTSNPN, CDR2 SVGIG (reference sequence). The length of the CDR3 is 14 residues. As DNA, the CDR3 is TGTGCCTGGGATACAGGGATGAACACCGGGGAGCTGTTTTTT. It is translated as CAWDTGMNTGELFF.

This clonotype occurred many times. The chain recombines TRBV3-1 with TRBJ2-3, with 10 positions matching TRBD2. With V trimmed by 3 bases and J by 3 bases, 3 bases remained unmatched. Germline-derived CDR1 and CDR2 are LGHDT and YNNKEL (reference sequence). The CDR3 totals 15 residues. DNA of the CDR3: TGTGCCAGCAGCCAGGGGGGACTAGCGACAGATACGCAGTATTTT. This translates into CASSQGGLATDTQYF.

The rearrangement links TRBV4-2 to TRBJ1-2, with D uncertain. V lost 1 base to trimming and J lost 3 bases, with 9 bases between them. This CDR3 comprises 14 residues. Germline lookup yields CDR1 LGHNA and CDR2 YNFKEQ. CDR3 DNA: TGTGCCAGCAGCCAAGGGCCGATGGACTATGGCTACACCTTC. Translation gives CASSQGPMDYGYTF.

The chain is built from TRBV18 and TRBJ2-2, with D unclear. The CDR3 loop spans 12 amino acids. Trimming stripped 6 bases from V and 5 bases from J, with 7 bases between. The germline gives CDR1 KGHSH, CDR2 LQKENI. This chain's CDR3 is CASSERTGELFF. CDR3 coding DNA: TGTGCCAGCTCGGAGCGAACCGGGGAGCTGTTTTTT.

This clonotype came up many times. The J gene is TRBJ2-7, the V gene TRBV9; TRBD1 aligns across 11 bases. The germline CDR1 and CDR2 sequences are SGDLS and YYNGEE. The CDR3 contains 15 residues. Germline trimming cut 2 bases from V and 1 base from J; bases unmatched to any gene: 2. CDR3 coding DNA: TGTGCCAGCAGCGTGGGACAGGGGGAGTCCTACGAGCAGTACTTC. As protein: CASSVGQGESYEQYF.

This clonotype was seen a few times. In nucleotides, the CDR3 is TGTGCCAGCAGGCACTGGGTAGCGGCCAATGAGCAGTTCTTC. Amino acids: CASRHWVAANEQFF. The chain combines TRBV12-3 or TRBV12-4 with TRBJ2-1; possible D gene TRBD2, 6 bases. This CDR3 is 14 amino acids long. V shed 6 bases and J shed 6 bases, with 15 bases lying between them.

About this clonotype itself: This likely comes from a read error, as the CDR3 has no conserved phenylalanine or tryptophan at its end. The CDR3 coding sequence is TGTGCCAGCAGCCAAGATACGGGACGGATTAATGAAAAACTGTTTTAT. Its protein product is CASSQDTGRINEKLFY. The gene calls are TRBV3-1 and TRBJ1-4, with TRBD1 as a possible D gene (5 bases). V shed 0 bases and J shed 4 bases, with 12 bases lying between them. The germline CDR1 and CDR2 sequences are LGHDT and YNNKEL (reference sequence). The CDR3 contains 16 residues.

The chain employs TRBV20-1 and TRBJ1-5; possible D gene TRBD1, 5 bases. Trimming removed 0 bases at V and 5 bases at J, with 11 bases between. Looked up from germline, CDR1 is DFQATT and CDR2 is SNEGSKA (reference sequence). This CDR3 spans 14 amino acids. The CDR3 is CSARDRATHQPQHF. For the CDR3, the DNA is TGCAGTGCTAGAGACAGGGCAACTCATCAGCCCCAGCATTTT.

In this sample, this clonotype turned up a few times. This rearrangement joins TRBV29-1 to TRBJ2-3; D gene ambiguous. From germline, CDR1 is SQVTM and CDR2 ANQGSEA. Deletions cut 4 bases from V and 0 bases from J, with 11 bases between. The CDR3 contains 14 residues. The CDR3 here is CSVAPGTSTDTQYF. The CDR3 DNA follows: TGCAGCGTTGCGCCAGGCACTAGCACAGATACGCAGTATTTT.